This T cell receptor beta chain was recovered during a study of beta chain features in type 1 diabetes. As for the study in general: Cell yields, gender and age were comparable in patients and healthy donors.

This clone has only a few counts. Its target is unknown. Each sorted fraction was over 95% pure. Study-level results: The study found that naive, central memory and Treg TCRB repertoires appeared more similar in patients than in healthy donors. PCR might preferentially amplify shorter templates, equally in patients and controls. Moderate but significant shortening of TCRB CDR3s was recorded in all four CD4+ subsets from Type 1 diabetes patients.

Reverse transcribing all isolated RNA meant expressed TCRB transcripts were sequenced. Measured with immunoSEQ multiplex PCR; TCRdb has only the in-frame clones, and not every one. The sample consists of some 120,000 clones, roughly 17% of them appearing once. The TCR comes from a man aged 18 to 29 with type 1 diabetes. Sample: central memory CD4+ T cells from blood.

This CDR3 reads CASSPRTGNEKLFF. The CDR3 DNA follows: TGTGCCAGCAGCCCCCGGACTGGGAATGAAAAACTGTTTTTT. V is TRBV21-1 and J is TRBJ1-4. TRBV21-1 is flagged as a pseudogene. This CDR3 is 14 amino acids long.